Presented here are 24 T cell receptor beta chains from one specimen sequenced in a study of shared clonotypes between healthy human individuals (TCRdb year 2020). CD8 naive samples were CD45RO-negative cells positively selected for CCR7, giving a CD45RA+CCR7+ population that excluded TemRA cells. The library was generated by the immunoSEQ multiplex PCR assay. This immuneACCESS table, as held by TCRdb, lists in-frame sequences with V and J called but not all clones. Of the missing ones, under half trace to an unresolved V gene in checked studies; the others have no known cause. The sample records around 550,000 clones, approximately 96% of which are singletons. The top ten constitute about 0.11% of the sample. Source material: naive CD8+ T cells sorted from blood. The cell subset or site label of this sample denotes: CD45RA+CCR7+. These receptors originate from a woman aged 30 to 39 in good health.

The chain recombines TRBV7-9 with TRBJ2-2, with D maybe TRBD2 (6 bases). This CDR3 contains 15 residues. Per the germline V gene, CDR1 is SEHNR and CDR2 is FQNEAQ (reference sequence). Trimming removed 8 bases from V and 5 bases from J, with 18 bases in between. The CDR3 DNA reads as TGTGCCAGCCATACGGCGGGAATACAAACCGGGGAGCTGTTTTTT. It yields the protein CASHTAGIQTGELFF.

This chain joins TRBV30 and TRBJ1-1; D gene unclear. The CDR3 totals 12 residues. Germline values: CDR1 GTSNPN, CDR2 SVGIG (reference sequence). With 3 bases removed from V and 6 bases from J, the gap between germline ends came to 11 bases. The CDR3 sequence: CAWRDNRAEAFF. DNA for the CDR3: TGTGCCTGGAGAGACAATCGGGCTGAAGCTTTCTTT.

The gene calls are TRBV27 and TRBJ1-1, with TRBD1 matching over 8 bases. J gave up 4 bases and V 2 bases, and 3 bases lay outside the gene matches. This CDR3 is built from 14 residues. Germline loops: CDR1 MNHEY, CDR2 SMNVEV (reference sequence). The chain's CDR3 is CASSLDRGTTEAFF. The CDR3 bases are TGTGCCAGCAGTTTAGACAGGGGAACCACTGAAGCTTTCTTT.

The chain joins TRBV9 to TRBJ1-6; 8 bases fit TRBD1. Trimming cost V 4 bases and J 6 bases; bases outside gene matches: 6. Germline V gene sequence: CDR1 SGDLS, CDR2 YYNGEE. This CDR3 contains 15 residues. The CDR3 coding sequence is TGTGCCAGCAGCAACAAACAGGGGGTTAATTCACCCCTCCACTTT. This translates into CASSNKQGVNSPLHF.

Turning to this clone: Other DNA sequences of this sample code for an identical CDR3. The rearrangement links TRBV28 to TRBJ2-7, with 7 bases that match TRBD1. Germline lookup yields CDR1 MDHEN and CDR2 SYDVKM. V gave up 2 bases and J gave up 3 bases; unmatched junction bases: 4. The CDR3 spans 14 residues. The CDR3 sequence: CASSLVGDSYEQYF. The CDR3 nucleotides are TGTGCCAGCAGTTTAGTTGGGGACAGCTACGAGCAGTACTTC.

The chain uses TRBV27 and TRBJ2-1; D might be TRBD2 (6 bases). This CDR3 spans 15 amino acids. In germline, CDR1 is MNHEY, CDR2 SMNVEV (reference sequence). V was trimmed by 2 bases and J by 0 bases, leaving 8 bases between them. Here the CDR3 reads CASSLRESSYNEQFF. CDR3 nucleotide sequence: TGTGCCAGCAGTTTACGGGAGAGCTCCTACAATGAGCAGTTCTTC.

As concerns this clone: Other DNA sequences in the sample encode the same CDR3. The chain carries TRBV19 and TRBJ2-3, with D unclear. CDR3 size: 13 residues. Trimming took 0 bases from V and 6 from J, leaving 7 bases between them. Germline V gives CDR1 LNHDA, CDR2 SQIVND (reference sequence). The CDR3, as DNA: TGTGCCAGTAGTATAGATGGCGAGGATACGCAGTATTTT. Translating gives CASSIDGEDTQYF.

J is TRBJ1-5 and V is TRBV14; TRBD1 might be the D (6 bases). The V and J ends lost 4 bases and 0 bases respectively, with 13 bases between them. Germline V CDR1 and CDR2: SGHDN, FVKESK. The CDR3 is 16 residues long. CDR3 coding DNA: TGTGCCAGCAGCCTTCGACAGGCCCTTAGCAATCAGCCCCAGCATTTT. Amino acid sequence: CASSLRQALSNQPQHF. The full variable domain, completed using reference TRBV14 and TRBJ1-5, is EAGVTQFPSHSVIEKGQTVTLRCDPISGHDNLYWYRRVMGKEIKFLLHFVKESKQDESGMPNNRFLAERTGGTYSTLKVQPAELEDSGVYFCASSLRQALSNQPQHFGDGTRLSIL.

The chain combines TRBV2 with TRBJ1-1; D gene uncertain. V lost 1 base and J lost 0, with 6 bases in between. Germline loops: CDR1 SNHLY, CDR2 FYNNEI. This CDR3 has 14 amino acids. In DNA, the CDR3 is TGTGCCAGCAGTGAAGAAGATCTGAACACTGAAGCTTTCTTT. Translating gives CASSEEDLNTEAFF.

This rearrangement joins TRBV5-4 to TRBJ2-7, with 7 positions matching TRBD2. The CDR3 is 15 residues long. The germline gives CDR1 SGHNT, CDR2 YYREEE (reference sequence). Losses at the gene ends were 0 bases for V and 5 bases for J; bases not matched to a gene: 8. CDR3 residues: CASSLDGGSINEQYF. CDR3 nucleotides: TGTGCCAGCAGCTTGGACGGCGGGAGTATCAACGAGCAGTACTTC.

J is TRBJ1-2 and V is TRBV14; D is possibly TRBD1 (6 bases). Trimming pared 3 bases from V and 10 bases from J, leaving 24 bases between. The CDR3 consists of 16 residues. The germline gives CDR1 SGHDN, CDR2 FVKESK. CDR3 DNA: TGTGCCAGCAGCCATAGAACCGGGACATGGCCTCTGGACTACACCTTC. Translating gives CASSHRTGTWPLDYTF.

The J gene is TRBJ2-7, the V gene TRBV12-5, with 8 nucleotides matching TRBD1. CDR1 and CDR2 from the germline V gene are LGHNT and FRNRAP. The CDR3 sequence is 15 residues long. Trimming removed 8 bases from V and 4 bases from J; junction bases left unmatched: 13. CDR3: CASSPDREAVYEQYF. Here the CDR3 DNA reads TGTGCTAGTTCCCCGGACAGGGAAGCAGTATACGAGCAGTACTTC. The full variable domain, with the rest looked up from reference TRBV12-5 and TRBJ2-7, is DARVTQTPRHKVTEMGQEVTMRCQPILGHNTVFWYRQTMMQGLELLAYFRNRAPLDDSGMPKDRFSAEMPDATLATLKIQPSEPRDSAVYFCASSPDREAVYEQYFGPGTRLTVT.

V gene TRBV2 combines with J gene TRBJ2-7; TRBD2 aligns across 9 bases. The junction had 4 bases not matched to a gene; V was cut back by 8 bases and J by 2 bases. The germline CDR1 and CDR2 sequences are SNHLY and FYNNEI. This CDR3 has 13 amino acids. Here the CDR3 reads CASLAGPTYEQYF. Written as DNA, the CDR3 is TGTGCCAGCCTAGCGGGACCGACCTACGAGCAGTACTTC. The full variable domain, with the rest looked up from reference TRBV2 and TRBJ2-7, is EPEVTQTPSHQVTQMGQEVILRCVPISNHLYFYWYRQILGQKVEFLVSFYNNEISEKSEIFDDQFSVERPDGSNFTLKIRSTKLEDSAMYFCASLAGPTYEQYFGPGTRLTVT.

Only one count was recorded for this clone. The chain carries TRBV18 and TRBJ1-1, with no clear D. The CDR3 runs 12 residues. The germline V and J ends were trimmed by 1 base and 7 bases, with 7 bases remaining between them. The germline CDR1 and CDR2 sequences are KGHSH and LQKENI. CDR3 sequence reads: CASSPQDGEAFF. The CDR3 coding sequence is TGTGCCAGCTCACCACAGGACGGTGAAGCTTTCTTT. The variable domain in full, completed from reference TRBV18 and TRBJ1-1, reads NAGVMQNPRHLVRRRGQEARLRCSPMKGHSHVYWYRQLPEEGLKFMVYLQKENIIDESGMPKERFSAEFPKEGPSILRIQQVVRGDSAAYFCASSPQDGEAFFGQGTRLTVV.

The V gene is TRBV14, the J gene TRBJ1-1; 7 nucleotides match TRBD1. The CDR3 has 14 residues. Germline lookup yields CDR1 SGHDN and CDR2 FVKESK. V lost 0 bases, J lost 6 bases, and 4 bases stayed unmatched. CDR3 coding DNA: TGTGCCAGCAGCCAAGAAGACAGGGACCCTGAAGCTTTCTTT. Its protein product is CASSQEDRDPEAFF.

CDR3: CSVEDGGGGYEQYF. The CDR3 nucleotides are TGCAGCGTTGAAGATGGAGGGGGCGGCTACGAGCAGTACTTC. This chain connects TRBV29-1 to TRBJ2-7; D is possibly TRBD1 (7 bases). The CDR3 runs to 14 residues. The germline CDR1 and CDR2 sequences are SQVTM and ANQGSEA. Trimming shortened V by 0 bases and J by 3 bases, and 12 bases separated the two germline ends.

The chain couples TRBV7-9 to TRBJ2-7; 16 bases map to TRBD2. Germline values: CDR1 SEHNR, CDR2 FQNEAQ (reference sequence). After removal of 5 bases from V and 2 bases from J, the junction contained 6 bases not matched to a gene. There are 17 residues in the CDR3. The CDR3 sequence is CASSGGLAGGPPYEQYF. The CDR3 DNA reads as TGTGCCAGCAGCGGGGGACTAGCGGGAGGGCCTCCCTACGAGCAGTACTTC.

The rearrangement uses TRBV27 and TRBJ2-5, with D possibly matching TRBD2 (5 bases). The CDR3 totals 14 residues. V lost 5 bases to trimming and J lost 5 bases, with 15 bases between them. Germline lookup yields CDR1 MNHEY and CDR2 SMNVEV (reference sequence). Written as DNA, the CDR3 is TGTGCCAGCAGTCCCCGGGGTAGCTGGGAGACCCAGTACTTC. This sequence encodes CASSPRGSWETQYF.

Only one count was recorded for this clone. V gene TRBV7-6 combines with J gene TRBJ2-7, with 9 bases matching TRBD1. The CDR3 has 15 amino acids. Germline trimming cut 5 bases from V and 3 bases from J; bases unmatched to any gene: 8. Germline V gene data show CDR1 as SGHVS and CDR2 as FNYEAQ. Here the CDR3 DNA reads TGTGCCAGCAGCACGGACAGGGGACACCTCTACGAGCAGTACTTC. Protein sequence: CASSTDRGHLYEQYF.

With regard to this clone: Other DNA sequences in this specimen translate into the identical CDR3. This rearrangement joins TRBV11-3 to TRBJ2-7; 7 bases map to TRBD1. V shed 5 bases and J 0 bases; nucleotides not matched to a gene: 4. The germline CDR1 and CDR2 sequences are SGHNT and YENEEA. This CDR3 is built from 14 residues. This CDR3 is CASSPGQDSYEQYF. The CDR3 nucleotides read TGTGCCAGCAGCCCAGGACAGGACTCCTACGAGCAGTACTTC. Supplemented by reference TRBV11-3 and TRBJ2-7, the full variable domain reads EAGVVQSPRYKIIEKKQPVAFWCNPISGHNTLYWYLQNLGQGPELLIRYENEEAVDDSQLPKDRFSAERLKGVDSTLKIQPAELGDSAVYLCASSPGQDSYEQYFGPGTRLTVT.

V gene TRBV5-1 combines with J gene TRBJ2-1, with D possibly TRBD2 on 6 matching bases. The germline CDR1 and CDR2 sequences are SGHRS and YFSETQ. V was clipped by 4 bases and J by 4 bases, with 12 bases between them. The CDR3 runs 14 residues. The CDR3 sequence is CASSASLAYNEQFF. The CDR3 nucleotides are TGCGCCAGCAGCGCGAGTCTAGCGTACAATGAGCAGTTCTTC.

J is TRBJ2-2 and V is TRBV18, with a possible D match to TRBD1 (5 bases). There are 16 residues in the CDR3. V was clipped by 1 base and J by 2 bases, with 11 bases between them. Germline V gene data show CDR1 as KGHSH and CDR2 as LQKENI. The CDR3 protein is CASSPQVRTNTGELFF. The CDR3 DNA reads as TGTGCCAGCTCACCACAGGTTCGGACAAACACCGGGGAGCTGTTTTTT.

The CDR3 bases are TGTGCCAGCAGCTTAGCGGGACAAACCTACGAGCAGTACTTC. This gives the protein CASSLAGQTYEQYF. V is TRBV6-1 and J is TRBJ2-7, with TRBD2 matching over 8 bases. The CDR3 consists of 14 residues. Trimming took 6 bases from V and 2 from J; bases not matched to a gene: 6. Germline V lookup: CDR1 MNHNS, CDR2 SASEGT.

The chain combines TRBV7-2 with TRBJ2-5; 11 nucleotides agree with TRBD2. The J call may be incorrect, as the DNA end agrees better with TRBJ2-7. Germline lookup yields CDR1 SGHTA and CDR2 FQGNSA. The CDR3 sequence is 15 residues long. Here the CDR3 DNA reads TGTGCCAGCAGCCCCACTAGCGGGAGAAACTACGAGCAGTACTTC. Translation gives CASSPTSGRNYEQYF.